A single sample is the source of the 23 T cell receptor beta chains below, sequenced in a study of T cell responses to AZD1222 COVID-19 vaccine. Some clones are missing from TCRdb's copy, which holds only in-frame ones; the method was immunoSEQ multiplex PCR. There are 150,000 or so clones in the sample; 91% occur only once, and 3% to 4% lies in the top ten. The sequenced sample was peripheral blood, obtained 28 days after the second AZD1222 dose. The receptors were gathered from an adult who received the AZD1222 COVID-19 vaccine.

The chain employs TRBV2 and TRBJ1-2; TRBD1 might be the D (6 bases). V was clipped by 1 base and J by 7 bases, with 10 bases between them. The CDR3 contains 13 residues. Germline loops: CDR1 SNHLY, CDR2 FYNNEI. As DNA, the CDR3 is TGTGCCAGCAGTGAAGTGGGGGGCGGTGGCTACACCTTC. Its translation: CASSEVGGGGYTF.

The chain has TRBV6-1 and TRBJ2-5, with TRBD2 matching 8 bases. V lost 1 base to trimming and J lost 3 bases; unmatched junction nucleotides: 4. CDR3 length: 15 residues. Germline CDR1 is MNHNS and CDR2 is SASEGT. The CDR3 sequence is CASSEGTSFEETQYF. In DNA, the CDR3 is TGTGCCAGCAGTGAAGGGACTAGCTTCGAAGAGACCCAGTACTTC.

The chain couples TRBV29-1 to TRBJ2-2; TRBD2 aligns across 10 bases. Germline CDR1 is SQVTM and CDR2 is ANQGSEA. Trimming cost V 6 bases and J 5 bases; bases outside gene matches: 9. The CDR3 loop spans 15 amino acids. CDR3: CSVSGLAGGTGELFF. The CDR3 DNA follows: TGCAGCGTCAGCGGCTTAGCGGGAGGAACCGGGGAGCTGTTTTTT.

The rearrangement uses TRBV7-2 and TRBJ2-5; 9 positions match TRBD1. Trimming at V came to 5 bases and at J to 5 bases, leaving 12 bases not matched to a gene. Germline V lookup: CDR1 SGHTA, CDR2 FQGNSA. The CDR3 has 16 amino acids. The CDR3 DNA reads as TGTGCCAGCAGCCCCGGACAGGGGACCTCCCGGGAGACCCAGTACTTC. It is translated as CASSPGQGTSRETQYF.

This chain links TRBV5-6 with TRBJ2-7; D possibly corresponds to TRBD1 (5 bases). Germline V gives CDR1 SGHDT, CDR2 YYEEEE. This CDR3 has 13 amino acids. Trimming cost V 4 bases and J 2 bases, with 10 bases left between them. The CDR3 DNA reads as TGTGCCAGCAGCGTCCAGGGTCCCTACGAGCAGTACTTC. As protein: CASSVQGPYEQYF.

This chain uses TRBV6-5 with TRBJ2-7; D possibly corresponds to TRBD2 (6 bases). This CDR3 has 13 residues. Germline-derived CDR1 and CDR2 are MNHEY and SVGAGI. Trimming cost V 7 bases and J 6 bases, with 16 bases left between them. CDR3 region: CASKVPGLGEQYF. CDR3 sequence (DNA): TGTGCCAGCAAAGTTCCGGGACTGGGCGAGCAGTACTTC.

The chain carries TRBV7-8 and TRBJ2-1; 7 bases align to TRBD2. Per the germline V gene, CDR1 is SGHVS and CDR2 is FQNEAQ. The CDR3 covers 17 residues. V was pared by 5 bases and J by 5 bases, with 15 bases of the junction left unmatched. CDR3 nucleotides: TGTGCCAGCAGCCGGACTAGGAACGGACTTGGGGACAATGAGCAGTTCTTC. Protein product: CASSRTRNGLGDNEQFF.

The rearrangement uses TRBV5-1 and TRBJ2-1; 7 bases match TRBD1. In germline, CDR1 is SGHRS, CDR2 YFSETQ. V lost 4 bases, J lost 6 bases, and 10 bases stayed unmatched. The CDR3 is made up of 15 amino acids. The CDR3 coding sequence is TGCGCCAGCAGCCGATCTACAGGGGACCTCAATGAGCAGTTCTTC. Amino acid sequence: CASSRSTGDLNEQFF. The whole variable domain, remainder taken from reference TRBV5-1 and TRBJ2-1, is KAGVTQTPRYLIKTRGQQVTLSCSPISGHRSVSWYQQTPGQGLQFLFEYFSETQRNKGNFPGRFSGRQFSNSRSEMNVSTLELGDSALYLCASSRSTGDLNEQFFGPGTRLTVL.

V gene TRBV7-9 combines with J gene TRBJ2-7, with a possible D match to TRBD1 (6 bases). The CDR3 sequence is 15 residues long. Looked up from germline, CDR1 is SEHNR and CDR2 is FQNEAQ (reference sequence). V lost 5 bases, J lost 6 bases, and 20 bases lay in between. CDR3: CASSRDTGFGVEQYF. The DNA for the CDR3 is TGTGCCAGCAGCCGGGACACGGGCTTTGGGGTCGAGCAGTACTTC.

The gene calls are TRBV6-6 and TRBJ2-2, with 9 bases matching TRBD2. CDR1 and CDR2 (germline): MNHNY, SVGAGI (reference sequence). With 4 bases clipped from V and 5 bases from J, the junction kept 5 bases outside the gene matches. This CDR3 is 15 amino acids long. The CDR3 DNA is TGTGCCAGCAGTTCGCGGGAGGGCCGGACCGGGGAGCTGTTTTTT. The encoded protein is CASSSREGRTGELFF.

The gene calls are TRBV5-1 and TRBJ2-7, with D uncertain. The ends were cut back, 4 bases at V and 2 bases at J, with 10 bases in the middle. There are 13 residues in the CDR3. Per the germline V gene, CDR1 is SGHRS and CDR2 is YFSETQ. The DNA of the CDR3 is TGCGCCAGCAGCCCGACCGAGACCTACGAGCAGTACTTC. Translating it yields CASSPTETYEQYF.

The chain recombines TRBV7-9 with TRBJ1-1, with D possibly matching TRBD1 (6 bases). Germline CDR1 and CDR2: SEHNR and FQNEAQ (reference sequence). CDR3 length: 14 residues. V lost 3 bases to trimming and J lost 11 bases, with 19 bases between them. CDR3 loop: CASSFQQGIYAAFF. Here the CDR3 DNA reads TGTGCCAGCAGCTTCCAACAGGGAATATATGCGGCTTTCTTT.

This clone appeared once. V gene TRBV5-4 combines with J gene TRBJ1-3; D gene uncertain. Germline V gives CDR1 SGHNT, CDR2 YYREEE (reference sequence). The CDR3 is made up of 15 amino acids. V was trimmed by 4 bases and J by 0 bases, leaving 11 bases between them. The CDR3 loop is CASSPGIGSGNTIYF. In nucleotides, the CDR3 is TGTGCCAGCAGCCCCGGGATTGGCTCTGGAAACACCATATATTTT.

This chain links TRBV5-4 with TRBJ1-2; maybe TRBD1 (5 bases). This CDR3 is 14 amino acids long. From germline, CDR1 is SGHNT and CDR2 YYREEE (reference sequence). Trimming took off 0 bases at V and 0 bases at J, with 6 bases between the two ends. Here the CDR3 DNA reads TGTGCCAGCAGCTTGGTAGGGGCTAACTATGGCTACACCTTC. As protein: CASSLVGANYGYTF.

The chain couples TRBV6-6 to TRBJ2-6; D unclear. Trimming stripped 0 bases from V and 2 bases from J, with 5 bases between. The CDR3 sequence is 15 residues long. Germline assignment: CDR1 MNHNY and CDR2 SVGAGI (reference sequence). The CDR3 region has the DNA TGTGCCAGCAGTTACTCGAGTACTGGGGCCAACGTCCTGACTTTC. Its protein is CASSYSSTGANVLTF.

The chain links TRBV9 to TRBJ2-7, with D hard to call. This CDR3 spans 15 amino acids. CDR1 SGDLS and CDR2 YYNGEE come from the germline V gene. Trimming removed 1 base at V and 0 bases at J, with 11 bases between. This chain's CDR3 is CASSVLGDTSYEQYF. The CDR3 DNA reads TGTGCCAGCAGCGTACTAGGAGACACCTCCTACGAGCAGTACTTC.

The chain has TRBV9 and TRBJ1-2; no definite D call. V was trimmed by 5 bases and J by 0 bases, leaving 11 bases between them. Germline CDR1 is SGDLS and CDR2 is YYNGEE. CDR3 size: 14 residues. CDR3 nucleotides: TGTGCCAGCAGGCGGCCTGAAGCTAACTATGGCTACACCTTC. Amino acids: CASRRPEANYGYTF.

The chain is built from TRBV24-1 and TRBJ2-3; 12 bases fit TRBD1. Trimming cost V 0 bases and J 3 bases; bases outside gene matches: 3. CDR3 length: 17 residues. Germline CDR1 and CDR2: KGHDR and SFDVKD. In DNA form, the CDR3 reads TGTGCCACCAGTGATTTGTGGGGACAGGGGGCGACAGATACGCAGTATTTT. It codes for CATSDLWGQGATDTQYF.

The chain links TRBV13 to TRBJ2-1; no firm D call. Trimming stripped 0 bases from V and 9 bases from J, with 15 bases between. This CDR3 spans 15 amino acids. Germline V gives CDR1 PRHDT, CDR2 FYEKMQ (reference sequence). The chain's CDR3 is CASSLGLRTRVEQFF. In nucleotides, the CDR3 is TGTGCCAGCAGCTTAGGCCTGAGGACCCGGGTTGAGCAGTTCTTC.

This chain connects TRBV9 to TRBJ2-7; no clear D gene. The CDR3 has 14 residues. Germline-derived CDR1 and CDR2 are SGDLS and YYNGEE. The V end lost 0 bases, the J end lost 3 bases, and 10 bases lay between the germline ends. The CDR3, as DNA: TGTGCCAGCAGCGTAGGGCTAGGTGGCTACGAGCAGTACTTC. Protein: CASSVGLGGYEQYF. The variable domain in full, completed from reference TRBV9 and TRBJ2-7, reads DSGVTQTPKHLITATGQRVTLRCSPRSGDLSVYWYQQSLDQGLQFLIQYYNGEERAKGNILERFSAQQFPDLHSELNLSSLELGDSALYFCASSVGLGGYEQYFGPGTRLTVT.

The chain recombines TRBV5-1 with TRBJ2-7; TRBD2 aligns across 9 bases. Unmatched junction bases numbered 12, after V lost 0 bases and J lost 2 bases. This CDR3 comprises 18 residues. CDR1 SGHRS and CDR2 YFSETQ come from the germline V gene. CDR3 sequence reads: CASSLAISSGNLAYEQYF. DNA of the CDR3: TGCGCCAGCAGCTTGGCCATTTCTAGCGGGAACCTGGCCTACGAGCAGTACTTC.

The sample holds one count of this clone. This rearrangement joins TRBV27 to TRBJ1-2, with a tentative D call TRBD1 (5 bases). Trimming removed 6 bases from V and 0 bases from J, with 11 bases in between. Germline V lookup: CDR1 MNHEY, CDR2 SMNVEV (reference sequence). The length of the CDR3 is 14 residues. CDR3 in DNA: TGTGCCAGCAGCCGACAGCTAGCTAACTATGGCTACACCTTC. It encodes CASSRQLANYGYTF.

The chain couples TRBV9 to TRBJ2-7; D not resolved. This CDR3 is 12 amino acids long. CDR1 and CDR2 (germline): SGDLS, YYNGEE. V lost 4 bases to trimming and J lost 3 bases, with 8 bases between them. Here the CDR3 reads CASSPNGYEQYF. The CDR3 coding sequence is TGTGCCAGCAGCCCGAACGGCTACGAGCAGTACTTC.